A single sample is the source of the 32 T cell receptor beta chains below, sequenced in a study of blood T cell repertoires in COVID-19. Profiled with immunoSEQ multiplex PCR; TCRdb holds only in-frame clones, not every one. The sample consists of 200,000 to 250,000 clones, 65% to 90% of them appearing once. The sample consisted of peripheral blood. Receptors were obtained from a woman in her fifties or sixties with acute or convalescent COVID-19.

The gene calls are TRBV9 and TRBJ2-7; 9 bases are a match to TRBD2. The ends lost 4 bases at V and 2 bases at J; junction bases unmatched: 13. Per the germline V gene, CDR1 is SGDLS and CDR2 is YYNGEE. The CDR3 runs 17 residues. The CDR3, as DNA: TGTGCCAGCAGCATTCCGGGAGTAGCGGGGGACGCCTACGAGCAGTACTTC. Protein: CASSIPGVAGDAYEQYF.

The CDR3 here is CASGPSGVKENAFF. The CDR3 DNA follows: TGTGCTAGTGGTCCTTCGGGGGTCAAGGAGAATGCTTTCTTT. V and J are TRBV12-5 and TRBJ1-1; perhaps TRBD1 as D (5 bases). Between the trimmed V and J ends, which lost 5 bases and 11 bases, there was a span of 21 bases. The CDR3 totals 14 residues. Germline assignment: CDR1 LGHNT and CDR2 FRNRAP.

The rearrangement links TRBV9 to TRBJ2-3; TRBD2 agrees at 9 bases. The ends lost 3 bases at V and 0 bases at J; junction bases unmatched: 11. CDR3 size: 18 residues. The germline CDR1 and CDR2 sequences are SGDLS and YYNGEE. In DNA form, the CDR3 reads TGTGCCAGCAGCGCCCTCTTTAGCGGGAGAGGAAGCACAGATACGCAGTATTTT. It encodes CASSALFSGRGSTDTQYF.

J is TRBJ2-2 and V is TRBV3-1 (or the pseudogene TRBV3-2); 10 nucleotides match TRBD2. With V trimmed by 4 bases and J by 5 bases, 1 base remained unmatched. This CDR3 has 14 residues. Germline V CDR1 and CDR2: LGHDT, YNNKEL (reference sequence). This chain's CDR3 is CASSPLAGTGELFF. For the CDR3, the DNA is TGTGCCAGCAGCCCACTAGCGGGAACCGGGGAGCTGTTTTTT.

The sample holds one count of this clone. This chain uses TRBV3-1 (or the pseudogene TRBV3-2) with TRBJ2-7; the D gene is possibly TRBD2 (7 bases). V lost 4 bases and J lost 0, with 25 bases in between. Germline V gives CDR1 LGHDT, CDR2 YNNKEL (reference sequence). The CDR3 covers 19 residues. CDR3 in DNA: TGTGCCAGCAGCCCGAACCTGGAACCGGGGGGCATCCTCTCCTACGAGCAGTACTTC. Its translation: CASSPNLEPGGILSYEQYF.

This chain connects TRBV11-2 to TRBJ1-3; unclear D gene. Trimming pared 4 bases from V and 2 bases from J, leaving 21 bases between. Germline CDR1 reads SGHAT; CDR2 reads FQNNGV. The CDR3 loop spans 18 amino acids. The CDR3 protein is CASSSPSWVAATGNTIYF. The CDR3 region has the DNA TGTGCCAGCAGCTCGCCGTCGTGGGTGGCGGCTACTGGAAACACCATATATTTT. The full variable domain, rest sourced from reference TRBV11-2 and TRBJ1-3, is EAGVAQSPRYKIIEKRQSVAFWCNPISGHATLYWYQQILGQGPKLLIQFQNNGVVDDSQLPKDRFSAERLKGVDSTLKIQPAKLEDSAVYLCASSSPSWVAATGNTIYFGEGSWLTVV.

This rearrangement joins TRBV3-1 (or the pseudogene TRBV3-2) to TRBJ2-3; perhaps TRBD2 as D (6 bases). Trimming took 10 bases from V and 2 from J, leaving 22 bases between them. The CDR3 has 16 residues. The germline V gene has CDR1 LGHDT and CDR2 YNNKEL (reference sequence). This CDR3 is CATANSGTYSTDTQYF. CDR3 DNA: TGTGCCACCGCTAACTCCGGGACTTATTCCACAGATACGCAGTATTTT.

The rearrangement joins TRBV6-1 to TRBJ2-3; 14 bases agree with TRBD2. J gave up 1 base and V 4 bases, and 7 bases lay outside the gene matches. Looked up from germline, CDR1 is MNHNS and CDR2 is SASEGT. This CDR3 is built from 18 residues. CDR3 DNA sequence: TGTGCCAGCAGTGCAGGACTAGCGGGAGGAGGAGGCACAGATACGCAGTATTTT. The encoded protein is CASSAGLAGGGGTDTQYF.

The chain employs TRBV28 and TRBJ1-5; 8 nucleotides align to TRBD1. V dropped 5 bases and J dropped 2; count of bases not matched to a gene: 14. Germline V gene sequence: CDR1 MDHEN, CDR2 SYDVKM. The CDR3 extends over 18 amino acids. CDR3 sequence: CASSPWTGLGYGNQPQHF. In nucleotides, the CDR3 is TGTGCCAGCAGTCCATGGACAGGGTTGGGATATGGCAATCAGCCCCAGCATTTT.

V gene TRBV6-5 combines with J gene TRBJ2-7; maybe TRBD2 (5 bases). Germline loops: CDR1 MNHEY, CDR2 SVGAGI. The V gene lost 6 bases and the J gene lost 3 bases, with 12 bases spanning the gap. This CDR3 has 13 amino acids. CDR3 coding DNA: TGTGCCAGCAGGACGCCCGGGAACTACGAGCAGTACTTC. Its protein product is CASRTPGNYEQYF.

The chain joins TRBV7-8 to TRBJ1-1; 7 bases align to TRBD1. The CDR3 is 14 residues long. J was trimmed by 5 bases and V by 1 base; bases with no gene match: 4. Germline V CDR1 and CDR2: SGHVS, FQNEAQ. CDR3 amino acids: CASSLVGGQTEAFF. The CDR3 nucleotides read TGTGCCAGCAGCTTAGTAGGGGGACAGACTGAAGCTTTCTTT.

The rearrangement joins TRBV30 to TRBJ1-2, with a weak D call TRBD1 (6 bases). This CDR3 region has 14 residues. V dropped 1 base and J dropped 4 bases, with 13 bases sitting between them. Looked up from germline, CDR1 is GTSNPN and CDR2 is SVGIG (reference sequence). The CDR3 sequence: CAWSDDRKSYGYTF. The CDR3 DNA is TGTGCCTGGAGTGATGACAGGAAATCCTATGGCTACACCTTC.

This clone showed up just a few times. The V gene is TRBV11-2, the J gene TRBJ2-7; tentative D call: TRBD1 (5 bases). Germline V lookup: CDR1 SGHAT, CDR2 FQNNGV. Trimming pared 6 bases from V and 5 bases from J, leaving 14 bases between. The CDR3 runs 13 residues. This CDR3 is CASRRQPIHEQYF. In nucleotides, the CDR3 is TGTGCCAGCAGGCGACAGCCCATCCACGAGCAGTACTTC.

This clone has just one count. This chain joins TRBV2 and TRBJ2-7; no clear D. Germline V gene lookup returns CDR1 SNHLY and CDR2 FYNNEI. This CDR3 spans 12 amino acids. The ends were cut back, 2 bases at V and 7 bases at J, with 9 bases in the middle. CDR3 bases: TGTGCCAGCAGTGAAACTCCCGTGGAGCAGTACTTC. It translates to CASSETPVEQYF.

The chain is built from TRBV25-1 and TRBJ1-2; D perhaps matches TRBD1 (6 bases). The CDR3 covers 17 residues. Between the trimmed V and J ends, which lost 1 base and 3 bases, there was a span of 18 bases. CDR1 MGHDK and CDR2 SYGVNS come from the germline V gene. As DNA, the CDR3 is TGTGCCAGCAGTGAATTGGGGGGGGCTCCCCTCTACTATGGCTACACCTTC. This codes for CASSELGGAPLYYGYTF.

This clone was observed a handful of times. The chain links TRBV11-2 to TRBJ1-6; D is ambiguous. The CDR3 covers 13 residues. CDR1 SGHAT and CDR2 FQNNGV come from the germline V gene. Between the trimmed V and J ends, which lost 7 bases and 6 bases, there was a span of 10 bases. Written as DNA, the CDR3 is TGTGCCAGCAACCTACAGCCTAATTCACCCCTCCACTTT. It specifies CASNLQPNSPLHF.

This chain joins TRBV3-1 (or the pseudogene TRBV3-2) and TRBJ2-2, with D possibly TRBD2 on 6 matching bases. CDR3 length equals 13 residues. Germline V gives CDR1 LGHDT, CDR2 YNNKEL (reference sequence). The CDR3 protein is CAIGGPTTGELFF. DNA for the CDR3: TGTGCAATCGGGGGACCGACCACCGGGGAGCTGTTTTTT.

The chain combines TRBV6-1 with TRBJ2-7; 12 bases are a match to TRBD1. The CDR3 has 16 amino acids. Germline loops: CDR1 MNHNS, CDR2 SASEGT. V dropped 3 bases and J dropped 4; count of bases not matched to a gene: 7. The CDR3 loop is CASSDLPGQGAYEQYF. Here the CDR3 DNA reads TGTGCCAGCAGTGACCTCCCGGGACAGGGGGCATACGAGCAGTACTTC.

The chain recombines TRBV19 with TRBJ2-7, with 8 bases identical to TRBD1. The germline gives CDR1 LNHDA, CDR2 SQIVND (reference sequence). CDR3 length equals 15 residues. J gave up 2 bases and V 5 bases, and 8 bases lay outside the gene matches. CDR3 loop: CASSERTGTAYEQYF. CDR3 coding DNA: TGTGCCAGTAGTGAAAGGACAGGGACGGCCTACGAGCAGTACTTC.

This clone was recorded once. J is TRBJ2-1 and V is TRBV24-1; 7 nucleotides agree with TRBD2. CDR3 size: 17 residues. Germline V CDR1 and CDR2: KGHDR, SFDVKD. The J segment lost 7 bases and the V segment lost 5 bases, leaving 16 bases of the junction unmatched. CDR3 bases: TGTGCCACCAGTGGAGGGGCGGGAGTAACGGGGACGAATGAGCAGTTCTTC. Its translation is CATSGGAGVTGTNEQFF.

The V gene is TRBV28, the J gene TRBJ1-1; D might be TRBD1 (5 bases). The germline CDR1 and CDR2 sequences are MDHEN and SYDVKM. V was shortened by 5 bases and J by 4 bases, with 11 bases between the two germline ends. The CDR3 totals 13 residues. CDR3 loop: CASSKTGSTEAFF. The CDR3 DNA follows: TGTGCCAGCAGTAAAACAGGTTCCACTGAAGCTTTCTTT.

The V gene is TRBV5-4, the J gene TRBJ1-2; 9 bases align to TRBD1. V gave up 9 bases and J gave up 7 bases; unmatched junction bases: 10. This CDR3 contains 13 residues. Germline lookup yields CDR1 SGHNT and CDR2 YYREEE (reference sequence). The CDR3 spells CANSRTGEFGYTF. CDR3 sequence (DNA): TGTGCCAACTCCCGGACAGGGGAGTTTGGCTACACCTTC.

The chain uses TRBV5-1 and TRBJ2-2; TRBD2 is a possible D gene (7 bases). The germline V gene encodes CDR1 SGHRS and CDR2 YFSETQ. V was shortened by 7 bases and J by 7 bases, with 26 bases between the two germline ends. This CDR3 contains 17 residues. The chain's CDR3 is CASRTGGAGTGGGELFF. The CDR3 DNA sequence: TGCGCCAGCCGGACTGGGGGGGCAGGAACAGGTGGCGGGGAGCTGTTTTTT.

The chain uses TRBV29-1 and TRBJ2-1, with TRBD1 identical over 7 bases. The CDR3 runs to 13 residues. V was clipped by 4 bases and J by 4 bases; unmatched bases: 4. Germline lookup yields CDR1 SQVTM and CDR2 ANQGSEA. CDR3 nucleotide sequence: TGCAGCGTTGCGGGACAGACGTACAATGAGCAGTTCTTC. This gives the protein CSVAGQTYNEQFF.

J is TRBJ1-3 and V is TRBV10-2; the D gene is possibly TRBD1 (5 bases). The CDR3 covers 16 residues. Trimming removed 3 bases at V and 0 bases at J, with 12 bases between. Per the germline V gene, CDR1 is WSHSY and CDR2 is SAAADI. The CDR3 DNA reads TGCGCCAGCAGTGATGTTCGACAGACCTCTGGAAACACCATATATTTT. Amino acid sequence: CASSDVRQTSGNTIYF.

The chain has TRBV29-1 and TRBJ1-2, with 7 bases lining up with TRBD1. The length of the CDR3 is 13 residues. The germline V gene encodes CDR1 SQVTM and CDR2 ANQGSEA. J lost 6 bases, V lost 7 bases, and 11 bases had no gene match. The CDR3 bases are TGCAGCGGGGGAGACAGGGACCTAGATGGCTACACCTTC. Protein product: CSGGDRDLDGYTF.

The chain joins TRBV29-1 to TRBJ2-7; the D gene is possibly TRBD1 (5 bases). The germline V gene encodes CDR1 SQVTM and CDR2 ANQGSEA. The CDR3 has 12 amino acids. With 4 bases removed from V and 2 bases from J, the gap between germline ends came to 9 bases. DNA for the CDR3: TGCAGCGTTGGGTCAGGGACCTACGAGCAGTACTTC. This translates into CSVGSGTYEQYF.

The chain employs TRBV5-1 and TRBJ2-5, with 11 bases matching TRBD1. The CDR3 is made up of 14 amino acids. CDR1 is SGHRS, CDR2 YFSETQ, per germline. Trimming at V came to 7 bases and at J to 3 bases, leaving 5 bases not matched to a gene. The CDR3 nucleotides are TGCGCCAGCGACGGGGGACAGGGGGAAGAGACCCAGTACTTC. It codes for CASDGGQGEETQYF.

This clone was seen only a few times. The chain recombines TRBV5-5 with TRBJ1-2; 7 bases are a match to TRBD1. Germline CDR1 SGHKS, CDR2 YYEKEE (reference sequence). Trimming cost V 0 bases and J 4 bases; bases outside gene matches: 3. The CDR3 runs 14 residues. CDR3 amino acids: CASSLAGGSYGYTF. The CDR3 coding sequence is TGTGCCAGCAGCTTGGCAGGGGGGAGCTATGGCTACACCTTC.

V gene TRBV3-1 (or the pseudogene TRBV3-2) combines with J gene TRBJ1-6, with D uncertain. CDR3 size: 16 residues. V dropped 0 bases and J dropped 4 bases, with 10 bases sitting between them. The germline gives CDR1 LGHDT, CDR2 YNNKEL (reference sequence). In DNA, the CDR3 is TGTGCCAGCAGCCAAGATACGACGGGGTATAATTCACCCCTCCACTTT. This sequence encodes CASSQDTTGYNSPLHF.

The chain combines TRBV4-2 with TRBJ1-5; possibly TRBD1 for D (5 bases). Per germline, CDR1 LGHNA and CDR2 YNFKEQ. Trimming left V 3 bases short and J 2 bases short, with 11 bases between. The CDR3 has 15 amino acids. The CDR3 nucleotides read TGTGCCAGCAGCCATGACCAGGGCCGCAATCAGCCCCAGCATTTT. Translating gives CASSHDQGRNQPQHF.

The V and J genes are TRBV2 and TRBJ1-1; 8 positions agree with TRBD1. J was trimmed by 1 base and V by 6 bases; bases with no gene match: 10. In germline, CDR1 is SNHLY, CDR2 FYNNEI. The CDR3 loop spans 16 amino acids. The CDR3 nucleotides read TGTGCCAGCAGATCTGCAACAGGGGGGAGGAACACTGAAGCTTTCTTT. It codes for CASRSATGGRNTEAFF.